The present entry profiles one T cell receptor beta chain with its context. The antigen this receptor binds is unknown. No quality values exist for individual bases; no much larger clone is one base distant. The donors were included in the validation cohort of some 110 subjects, a group kept apart from the approximately 700-subject first cohort. According to the germline V gene, CDR1 reads SGHTA and CDR2 reads FQGNSA. From cysteine to phenylalanine, the CDR3 is 13 amino acids long. Left in the record is the CDR3 DNA by itself, 39 bases read in frame from the first base. V is reduced by 1 base and J by 1 base, leaving a spacing of 5 bases between them. The data are from a study of cytomegalovirus exposure and HLA in healthy donors (dated by TCRdb to the late 2010s). About the full investigation: According to a later analysis, one platform produced both the roughly 130 validation repertoires and the 666 repertoires of the first cohort. High-throughput TCR immunosequencing, statistical association of individual TCRs with disease status, and machine learning were combined to predict cytomegalovirus infection status. A separate validation cohort of over a hundred different subjects was used in addition to the roughly 620-subject first cohort. The study was designed to test whether signatures of past pathogen exposure could be identified by cataloging public T cell receptors. Broad study findings and their caveats: All 120 or so repertoires were used to score co-occurrence in the validation cohort in a later analysis, because that analysis had no HLA typing for the cohort. The authors suggested that the approach could potentially be extended to other disease states and immunological phenotypes. Most TCR sequences were seen in very few donors, while some public TCRs were found in many individuals. In both the original and validation cohorts, the classifier was reported to diagnose cytomegalovirus status with high specificity and sensitivity. Of the cluster scores, about 94% were above 0 in a later analysis, which found that TCRs clustered in the first cohort also tended to co-occur in the 95 to 150 validation repertoires. A few of the identified cytomegalovirus-associated TCR beta chains were confirmed in vitro to be specific for cytomegalovirus antigens. The study gave a list of under 200 TCR beta chains associated with cytomegalovirus.

To prepare the library, the immunoSEQ multiplex PCR assay was applied. Regarding the original processing steps: A statistical classification framework was developed to diagnose cytomegalovirus status using the catalog of TCR beta chain sequences. The table comes from immuneACCESS by way of TCRdb, which keeps in-frame sequences with V and J called. Part of the clones is missing from these tables; in studies checked, under half for an unresolved V gene and the rest for unknown reasons. V and J calls and clone size come straight from that table; D and trimming were deduced from the DNA. The table for this sample lists roughly 350,000 clones; approximately 90% of them were counted only once. Under 0.85% of the sample comes from the top ten.

This TCR was recovered from a woman between 18 and 29 years old in good health and CMV-seronegative. Sequenced sample: PBMCs. The V and J segments used are TRBV7-2 and TRBJ2-7; the D gene remains uncertain. The DNA reads as follows: TGTGCCAGCAGCTTAGTTCAGTCCTACGAGCAGTACTTC. Its coded protein is CASSLVQSYEQYF. Reference TRBV7-2 and TRBJ2-7 genes cover what lies past the CDR3, so the full variable domain is GAGVSQSPSNKVTEKGKDVELRCDPISGHTALYWYRQSLGQGLEFLIYFQGNSAPDKSGLPSDRFSAERTGGSVSTLTIQRTQQEDSAVYLCASSLVQSYEQYFGPGTRLTVT.